In this sample, the clone carrying this T cell receptor beta chain turned up once. Germline-derived CDR1 and CDR2 are SGHVS and FQNEAQ. The CDR3 consists of 14 residues. J was trimmed by 2 bases and V by 7 bases; bases with no gene match: 3. Sequencing was performed with immunoSEQ multiplex PCR; in TCRdb, only in-frame clones are kept and a portion is missing. In the table there are tens of thousands of clones, 90% to 95% of which are singletons. This specimen comes from a study of technical replicates of blood from a few donors. V usage is TRBV7-8 and J usage is TRBJ2-1, with 9 bases matching TRBD2. The receptor was derived from a human donor in good health. Material: T cells isolated from PBMCs. The CDR3: CASTAGGTYNEQFF. As DNA, the CDR3 is TGTGCCAGCACGGCGGGAGGGACCTACAATGAGCAGTTCTTC.